This TCR beta chain is from a study of blood T cell repertoires in COVID-19. Sequenced by immunoSEQ multiplex PCR; TCRdb stores in-frame clones only, minus some. The sample has 100,000 to 120,000 clones, roughly 85% seen once. This clone was seen a handful of times. This receptor was taken from a human donor in a cohort sampled during active COVID-19. The sequencing sample was made of peripheral blood.

The CDR3 bases are TGTGCCAGCAGCGCCGGGACAGCGAACACTGAAGCTTTCTTT. As protein: CASSAGTANTEAFF. The rearrangement joins TRBV7-9 to TRBJ1-1; TRBD1 matches 7 bases. The CDR3 consists of 14 residues. CDR1 and CDR2 from the germline V gene are SEHNR and FQNEAQ (reference sequence). V shed 5 bases and J 1 base; nucleotides not matched to a gene: 4.